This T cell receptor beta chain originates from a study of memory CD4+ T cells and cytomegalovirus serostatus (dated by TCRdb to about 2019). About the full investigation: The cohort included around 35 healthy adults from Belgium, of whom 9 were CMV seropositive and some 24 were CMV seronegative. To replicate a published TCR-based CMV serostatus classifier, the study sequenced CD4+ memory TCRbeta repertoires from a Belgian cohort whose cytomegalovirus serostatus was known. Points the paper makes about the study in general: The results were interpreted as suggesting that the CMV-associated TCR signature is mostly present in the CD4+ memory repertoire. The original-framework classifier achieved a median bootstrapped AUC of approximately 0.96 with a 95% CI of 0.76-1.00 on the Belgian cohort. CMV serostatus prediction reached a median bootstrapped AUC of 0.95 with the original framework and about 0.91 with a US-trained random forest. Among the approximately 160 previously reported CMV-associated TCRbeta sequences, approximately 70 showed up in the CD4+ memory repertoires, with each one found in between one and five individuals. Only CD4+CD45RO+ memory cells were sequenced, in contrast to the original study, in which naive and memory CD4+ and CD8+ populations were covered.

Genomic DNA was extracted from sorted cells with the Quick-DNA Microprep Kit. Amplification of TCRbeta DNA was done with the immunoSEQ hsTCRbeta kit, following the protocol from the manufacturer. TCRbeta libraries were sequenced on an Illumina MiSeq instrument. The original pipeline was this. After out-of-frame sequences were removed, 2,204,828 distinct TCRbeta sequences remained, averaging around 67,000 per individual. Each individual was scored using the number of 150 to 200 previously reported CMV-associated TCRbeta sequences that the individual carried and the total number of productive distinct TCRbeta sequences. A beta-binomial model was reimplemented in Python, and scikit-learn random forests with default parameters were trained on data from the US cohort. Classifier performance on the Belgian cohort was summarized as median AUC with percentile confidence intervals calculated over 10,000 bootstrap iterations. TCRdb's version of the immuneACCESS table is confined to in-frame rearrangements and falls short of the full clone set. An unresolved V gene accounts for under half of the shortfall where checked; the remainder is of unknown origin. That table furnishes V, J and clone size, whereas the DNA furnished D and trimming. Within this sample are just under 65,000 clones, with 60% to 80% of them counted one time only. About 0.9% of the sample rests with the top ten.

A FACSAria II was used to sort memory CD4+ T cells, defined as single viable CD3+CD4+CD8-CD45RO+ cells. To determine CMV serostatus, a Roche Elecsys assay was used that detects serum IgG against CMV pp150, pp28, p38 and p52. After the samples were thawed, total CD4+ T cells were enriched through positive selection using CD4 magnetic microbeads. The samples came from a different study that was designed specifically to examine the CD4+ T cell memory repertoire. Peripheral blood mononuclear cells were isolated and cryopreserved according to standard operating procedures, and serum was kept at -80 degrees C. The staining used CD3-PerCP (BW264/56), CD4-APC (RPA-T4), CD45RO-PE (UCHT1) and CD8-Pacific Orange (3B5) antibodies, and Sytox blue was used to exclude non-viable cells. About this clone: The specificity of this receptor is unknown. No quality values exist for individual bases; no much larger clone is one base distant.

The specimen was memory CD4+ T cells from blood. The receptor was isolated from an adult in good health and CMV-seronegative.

CDR3 region: CSGDRGRSTEAFF. The DNA reads TGCAGCGGGGACAGGGGGCGTAGCACTGAAGCTTTCTTT. The chain uses TRBV29-1 and TRBJ1-1, with TRBD1 matching 12 junction bases. After removal of 7 bases from V and 4 bases from J, the junction retains 4 bases not matched to a gene. Spanning cysteine to phenylalanine, the CDR3 consists of 13 amino acids. CDR3 DNA is the only sequence kept; it has 39 bases, read in frame from the first base. Per the germline V gene, SQVTM is the CDR1 and ANQGSEA is the CDR2.